The rows below give T cell receptor beta chains drawn from one sample of a study of T cell repertoires in cytomegalovirus infection. No antigen has been identified for these receptors. TCRdb used MiXCR to reprocess the reads, holding one entry per CDR3 protein. This sample has around 900,000 distinct CDR3 sequences; around 30% occur once, and the top ten carry about an eighth. Source: cultured CD8+ T cells from PBMCs, taken from culture after CMV antigen stimulation. These receptor sequences come from a human donor in good health (CMV status not recorded). Some clones in this sample may be carry-over from other donors' samples. The CDR3 runs from the conserved cysteine through the conserved F or W. Each record gives: V gene, J gene, clone size, D gene, CDR3 protein, CDR3 DNA. D genes are given only for firm matches. Some rows have no size entry. The others give once, few or many, or a class for an expanded clone.

TRBV9	TRBJ2-1	NA	TRBD2	CASSVAYLAGGSTYNEQFF	TGTGCCAGCAGCGTAGCATATCTAGCGGGGGGTTCTACCTACAATGAGCAGTTCTTC
TRBV6-5	TRBJ1-5	few	NA	CASSLDGNSNQPQHF	TGTGCCAGCAGTTTGGACGGGAATAGCAATCAGCCCCAGCATTTT
TRBV6-1	TRBJ1-1	NA	NA	CASRTLNTEAFF	TGTGCCAGTAGGACTTTGAACACTGAAGCTTTCTTT
TRBV12-3/TRBV12-4	TRBJ1-6	NA	NA	CASSLRDKRSPLHF	TGTGCCAGCAGCCTCCGGGATAAGAGATCACCCCTCCACTTT
TRBV12-3/TRBV12-4	TRBJ2-7	NA	NA	CASTLGGYEQYF	TGTGCCAGCACCTTGGGGGGCTACGAGCAGTACTTC
TRBV9	TRBJ1-2	few	TRBD1	CASSEDRAPMGYTF	TGTGCCAGCAGTGAAGACAGGGCCCCTATGGGCTACACCTTC
TRBV15	TRBJ2-1	few	NA	CATSRDHIKWNEQFF	TGTGCCACCAGCAGAGACCATATCAAGTGGAATGAGCAGTTCTTC
TRBV29-1	TRBJ2-1	NA	TRBD2	CSVPTSGEFYNEQFF	TGCAGCGTTCCCACTAGCGGGGAATTCTACAATGAGCAGTTCTTC
TRBV9	TRBJ1-6	NA	TRBD1	CASSTSVAEGQGNSPLHF	TGTGCCAGCAGCACGAGCGTCGCCGAGGGACAGGGAAATTCACCCCTCCACTTT
TRBV18	TRBJ2-7	NA	TRBD1	CASSPPMTGVDEQYF	TGTGCCAGCTCACCACCGATGACAGGGGTTGACGAGCAGTACTTC
TRBV28	TRBJ2-1	few	NA	CASRIHRDGPYNEQFF	TGTGCCAGCAGAATTCACAGGGACGGTCCCTACAATGAGCAGTTCTTC
TRBV7-9	TRBJ2-5	NA	NA	CASSPGTGQGTQYF	TGTGCCAGCAGCCCGGGGACGGGGCAGGGGACCCAGTACTTC
TRBV6-2/TRBV6-3	TRBJ1-2	NA	NA	CASTLSYSVGYTF	TGTGCCAGCACCTTGTCGTATTCGGTTGGCTACACCTTC
TRBV3-1	TRBJ2-1	NA	TRBD2	CASSLVGLAANNEQFF	TGTGCCAGCAGCCTCGTAGGACTAGCGGCGAACAATGAGCAGTTCTTC
TRBV24-1	TRBJ1-1	NA	NA	CATSGPDREAFF	TGTGCCACCAGTGGTCCAGATAGGGAAGCTTTCTTT
TRBV12-3/TRBV12-4	TRBJ2-1	many	TRBD1	CASNWAGQGAIFRSYNEQFF	TGTGCCAGCAACTGGGCTGGGCAGGGGGCCATATTCCGCTCCTACAATGAGCAGTTCTTC
TRBV27	TRBJ2-5	few	NA	CASSLQGSGQTQYF	TGTGCCAGCAGTTTACAGGGCAGCGGACAGACCCAGTACTTC
TRBV4-3	TRBJ2-1	few	TRBD2	CASSRSRTSGAYNEQFF	TGCGCCAGCAGCCGCTCGCGGACTAGCGGGGCCTACAATGAGCAGTTCTTC
TRBV12-3/TRBV12-4	TRBJ2-1	few	TRBD2	CASSLGLAEEF	TGTGCCAGCAGTCTGGGACTAGCGGAGGAATTC
TRBV27	TRBJ1-2	NA	NA	CASSLTAGNYGYTF	TGTGCCAGCAGTTTAACGGCAGGCAACTATGGCTACACCTTC
TRBV28	TRBJ2-1	NA	TRBD1	CASSTWTGRNYNEQFF	TGTGCCAGCAGTACTTGGACAGGGAGAAACTACAATGAGCAGTTCTTC
TRBV14	TRBJ2-7	NA	TRBD1	CASSLQGGQLYEQYF	TGTGCCAGCAGCCTTCAAGGGGGACAGCTCTACGAGCAGTACTTC
TRBV7-9	TRBJ2-5	few	NA	CASSRLGTPEETQYF	TGTGCCAGCAGCCGACTCGGGACCCCGGAGGAGACCCAGTACTTC
TRBV7-6	TRBJ2-3	many	TRBD2	CASSLFSGGGTDTQYF	TGTGCCAGCAGCTTATTTAGCGGGGGGGGCACAGATACGCAGTATTTT
TRBV7-9	TRBJ2-7	many	NA	CASSLGTVPYEQYF	TGTGCCAGCAGCTTAGGAACTGTTCCCTACGAGCAGTACTTC
TRBV19	TRBJ2-2	few	NA	CASKKGGELFF	TGTGCCAGTAAGAAGGGCGGGGAGCTGTTTTTT
TRBV10-3	TRBJ2-6	NA	TRBD1	CAIWGQGATGANVLTF	TGTGCCATTTGGGGACAGGGGGCAACTGGGGCCAACGTCCTGACTTTC
TRBV27	TRBJ1-1	NA	NA	CASRGRGGLNTEAFF	TGTGCCAGCAGGGGAAGGGGGGGGTTGAACACTGAAGCTTTCTTT
TRBV7-6	TRBJ2-5	NA	NA	CASSLGPRGDLETQYF	TGTGCCAGCAGCTTAGGCCCGCGGGGAGACTTAGAGACCCAGTACTTC
TRBV10-3	TRBJ1-2	few	NA	CAISESQANGYTF	TGTGCCATCAGTGAGTCTCAGGCAAACGGCTACACCTTC
TRBV6-1	TRBJ1-1	few	NA	CASEYSHSGAFF	TGTGCCAGCGAATACAGCCACTCGGGAGCTTTCTTT
TRBV7-9	TRBJ2-3	NA	TRBD2	CASSYPSSGGPSADTQYF	TGCGCCAGCAGCTATCCCTCTAGCGGGGGGCCCTCGGCAGATACGCAGTATTTT
TRBV7-6	TRBJ2-7	NA	NA	CASSEEARGFNEQYF	TGTGCCAGCAGTGAAGAGGCCAGGGGCTTCAACGAGCAGTACTTC
TRBV4-3	TRBJ1-6	NA	TRBD1	CASSQGGSGGSFYNSPLHF	TGCGCCAGCAGCCAAGGGGGGTCAGGGGGATCTTTCTATAATTCACCCCTCCACTTT
TRBV12-3/TRBV12-4	TRBJ2-1	few	NA	CASSSAYEQFF	TGTGCCAGCAGTTCAGCCTATGAGCAGTTCTTC
TRBV28	TRBJ2-2	many	TRBD2	CASSLRPGGFGELFF	TGTGCCAGCAGTTTAAGGCCGGGGGGGTTTGGGGAGCTGTTTTTT
TRBV19	TRBJ1-5	few	TRBD1	CASSLLGQISNQPQHF	TGTGCCAGTAGCTTACTGGGACAGATTAGCAATCAGCCCCAGCATTTT
TRBV12-3/TRBV12-4	TRBJ1-5	NA	NA	CASSIRGNNQPQHF	TGTGCCAGCAGTATCAGGGGAAACAATCAGCCCCAGCATTTT
TRBV20-1	TRBJ2-1	NA	TRBD1	CSAHKPGQGAYNEQFF	TGCAGTGCTCATAAACCGGGACAGGGAGCCTACAATGAGCAGTTCTTC
TRBV27	TRBJ1-2	NA	NA	CASSLRRVMGIYSYTF	TGTGCCAGCAGTTTACGGCGGGTGATGGGGATCTATAGCTACACCTTC
TRBV6-5	TRBJ2-3	few	TRBD2	CASSYSGGGALDTQYF	TGTGCCAGCAGTTACTCGGGCGGGGGGGCCTTAGATACGCAGTATTTT
TRBV5-1	TRBJ1-1	few	TRBD1	CASSADRFSTEAFF	TGCGCCAGCAGCGCGGACAGGTTCAGCACTGAAGCTTTCTTT
TRBV7-2	TRBJ2-2	NA	NA	CASSHPDGTGELFF	TGTGCCAGCAGCCACCCCGATGGCACCGGGGAGCTGTTTTTT
TRBV2	TRBJ2-3	NA	NA	CASSELRAGTDTQYF	TGTGCCAGCAGTGAACTTCGTGCAGGGACAGATACGCAGTATTTT
TRBV7-8	TRBJ2-6	many	NA	CASSLWGSGANVLTF	TGTGCCAGCAGCTTATGGGGGTCTGGGGCCAACGTCCTGACTTTC
TRBV7-6	TRBJ2-5	many	TRBD2	CASSLSGGETQYF	TGTGCCAGCAGTCTTAGCGGGGGGGAGACCCAGTACTTC
TRBV5-1	TRBJ2-1	few	TRBD2	CASTLNEYSGGADQFF	TGCGCCAGCACCTTGAACGAATACAGCGGGGGGGCTGATCAGTTCTTC
TRBV3-1	TRBJ1-5	NA	NA	CASSQDFGARNQPQHF	TGTGCCAGCAGCCAAGATTTTGGGGCCCGCAATCAGCCCCAGCATTTT
TRBV7-9	TRBJ2-1	NA	TRBD1	CASSFLDRGPGNEQFF	TGTGCCAGCAGCTTCCTGGACAGGGGGCCGGGAAATGAGCAGTTCTTC
TRBV6-1	TRBJ2-2	few	NA	CASSLLGIFAGELFF	TGTGCCAGCTCTCTACTAGGGATTTTTGCCGGGGAGCTGTTTTTT
TRBV6-2/TRBV6-3	TRBJ1-1	NA	TRBD1	CASSYTRTGNTEAFF	TGTGCCAGCAGTTACACCCGGACAGGGAACACTGAAGCTTTCTTT
TRBV12-3/TRBV12-4	TRBJ2-2	few	NA	CASRGMRRDTGELFF	TGTGCCAGCAGGGGGATGCGGCGGGACACCGGGGAGCTGTTTTTT
TRBV7-8	TRBJ2-1	many	TRBD1	CASRPGQGANEQFF	TGTGCCAGCAGGCCGGGACAGGGGGCTAATGAGCAGTTCTTC